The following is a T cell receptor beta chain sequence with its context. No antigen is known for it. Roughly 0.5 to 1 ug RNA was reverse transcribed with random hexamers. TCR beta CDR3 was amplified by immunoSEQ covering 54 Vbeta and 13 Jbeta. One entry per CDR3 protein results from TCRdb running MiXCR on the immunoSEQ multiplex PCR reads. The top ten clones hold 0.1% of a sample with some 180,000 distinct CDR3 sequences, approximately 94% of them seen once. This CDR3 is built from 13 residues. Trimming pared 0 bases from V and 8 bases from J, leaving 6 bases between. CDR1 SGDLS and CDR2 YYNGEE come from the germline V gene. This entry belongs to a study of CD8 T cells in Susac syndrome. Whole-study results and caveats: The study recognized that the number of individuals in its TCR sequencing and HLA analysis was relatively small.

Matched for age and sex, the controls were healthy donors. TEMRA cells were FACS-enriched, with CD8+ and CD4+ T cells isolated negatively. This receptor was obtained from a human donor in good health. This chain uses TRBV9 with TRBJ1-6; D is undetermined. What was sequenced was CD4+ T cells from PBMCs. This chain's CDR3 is CASSVGMDSPLHF. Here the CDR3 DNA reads TGTGCCAGCAGCGTAGGAATGGATTCACCCCTCCACTTT.